Presented here are 30 T cell receptor beta chains from one specimen sequenced in a study of blood T cell repertoires in COVID-19. Method: immunoSEQ multiplex PCR; TCRdb's copy keeps in-frame clones and lacks some. This sample yields roughly 110,000 clones, of which just over 90% are seen a single time; approximately 1.2% belongs to the top ten. Material: peripheral blood. The source of these receptors is a woman aged 25-40 years with acute or convalescent COVID-19.

V is TRBV9 and J is TRBJ1-3, with 7 bases fitting TRBD1. Germline-derived CDR1 and CDR2 are SGDLS and YYNGEE. The CDR3 has 18 residues. Trimming removed 3 bases from V and 5 bases from J; junction bases left unmatched: 17. This chain's CDR3 is CASSGPGTAPNVRNTIYF. CDR3 bases: TGTGCCAGCAGCGGACCCGGGACAGCCCCGAATGTACGAAACACCATATATTTT.

The chain uses TRBV10-3 and TRBJ2-4; 7 bases line up with TRBD1. CDR3 length: 15 amino acids. V gave up 2 bases and J gave up 6 bases; unmatched junction bases: 7. Looked up from germline, CDR1 is ENHRY and CDR2 is SYGVKD. The CDR3 DNA is TGTGCCATCAGTGAGCAGAAGGGACAGCTAAACATTCAGTACTTC. Translation gives CAISEQKGQLNIQYF.

The chain joins TRBV29-1 to TRBJ2-2, with 8 bases lining up with TRBD1. Germline V gene lookup returns CDR1 SQVTM and CDR2 ANQGSEA. After removal of 5 bases from V and 4 bases from J, the junction contained 3 bases not matched to a gene. The CDR3 spans 13 residues. CDR3 protein: CSVNTGGTGELFF. CDR3 nucleotides: TGCAGCGTTAATACAGGGGGCACCGGGGAGCTGTTTTTT.

This chain connects TRBV2 to TRBJ1-1; TRBD1 is a possible D gene (5 bases). CDR1 is SNHLY, CDR2 FYNNEI, per germline. V lost 2 bases and J lost 11, with 15 bases in between. The CDR3 covers 13 residues. CDR3 sequence: CASSELAGLSAFF. The CDR3 DNA follows: TGTGCCAGCAGTGAATTGGCAGGGTTGTCGGCTTTCTTT. Full variable domain (remainder filled in from reference TRBV2 and TRBJ1-1): EPEVTQTPSHQVTQMGQEVILRCVPISNHLYFYWYRQILGQKVEFLVSFYNNEISEKSEIFDDQFSVERPDGSNFTLKIRSTKLEDSAMYFCASSELAGLSAFFGQGTRLTVV.

This chain links TRBV4-3 with TRBJ2-6; the match to TRBD1 covers 11 bases. V lost 0 bases, J lost 4 bases, and 11 bases stayed unmatched. The germline V gene encodes CDR1 LGHNA and CDR2 YSLEER. The CDR3 length is 20 residues. CDR3 residues: CASSQDGGQGVRSGANVLTF. In DNA, the CDR3 is TGCGCCAGCAGCCAAGATGGGGGACAGGGGGTAAGGTCCGGGGCCAACGTCCTGACTTTC.

The chain carries TRBV4-1 and TRBJ1-5; possibly TRBD1 for D (5 bases). The CDR3 consists of 17 residues. Germline V CDR1 and CDR2: MGHRA, YSYEKL. The V gene lost 0 bases and the J gene lost 6 bases, with 18 bases spanning the gap. CDR3 sequence (DNA): TGCGCCAGCAGCCAAGATGGGGCCCAAGAGGTGGGTCAGCCCCAGCATTTT. It translates to CASSQDGAQEVGQPQHF.

This sequence joins TRBV11-2 and TRBJ2-3, with TRBD2 matching over 13 bases. Looked up from germline, CDR1 is SGHAT and CDR2 is FQNNGV. The V and J ends lost 4 bases and 5 bases, in that order; junction bases with no gene match: 6. This CDR3 has 16 amino acids. The CDR3 is CASSSGLAGAGDTQYF. The CDR3, as DNA: TGTGCCAGCAGCTCAGGACTAGCGGGGGCAGGAGATACGCAGTATTTT.

The chain couples TRBV4-1 to TRBJ1-6, with 7 positions matching TRBD1. The germline gives CDR1 MGHRA, CDR2 YSYEKL. Trimming cost V 7 bases and J 4 bases; bases outside gene matches: 4. This CDR3 comprises 14 residues. This CDR3 reads CASKRDSYNSPLHF. CDR3 sequence (DNA): TGCGCCAGCAAACGGGACAGTTATAATTCACCCCTCCACTTT.

The CDR3: CAWRGTGMSTEAFF. The CDR3 nucleotides are TGTGCCTGGAGGGGGACAGGGATGAGCACTGAAGCTTTCTTT. The chain employs TRBV30 and TRBJ1-1; TRBD1 agrees at 9 bases. This CDR3 comprises 14 residues. The V gene's germline CDR1 is GTSNPN and CDR2 SVGIG (reference sequence). V lost 3 bases, J lost 4 bases, and 6 bases stayed unmatched. Complete variable domain (other parts from reference TRBV30 and TRBJ1-1): SQTIHQWPATLVQPVGSPLSLECTVEGTSNPNLYWYRQAAGRGLQLLFYSVGIGQISSEVPQNLSASRPQDRQFILSSKKLLLSDSGFYLCAWRGTGMSTEAFFGQGTRLTVV.

The chain employs TRBV28 and TRBJ1-4; 7 bases are a match to TRBD1. With V trimmed by 5 bases and J by 3 bases, 9 bases remained unmatched. This CDR3 is 16 amino acids long. In germline, CDR1 is MDHEN, CDR2 SYDVKM. The CDR3 loop is CASSRKGAWANEKLFF. Here the CDR3 DNA reads TGTGCCAGCAGTCGGAAGGGGGCGTGGGCTAATGAAAAACTGTTTTTT.

The rearrangement uses TRBV7-8 and TRBJ1-2; 11 bases line up with TRBD1. The CDR3 length is 16 residues. Unmatched junction bases numbered 10, after V lost 4 bases and J lost 6 bases. Germline assignment: CDR1 SGHVS and CDR2 FQNEAQ. CDR3 protein: CASSWTGGNLVDGYTF. CDR3 DNA sequence: TGTGCCAGCAGCTGGACAGGGGGCAATCTGGTAGATGGCTACACCTTC.

In regard to this clone: A junction end diverges from the germline sequence, so it may reflect a read error. The V gene is TRBV29-1, the J gene TRBJ2-1; the match to TRBD1 covers 8 bases. The CDR3 length is 12 residues. Germline CDR1 and CDR2: SQVTM and ANQGSEA. CDR3 loop: CTGQGALDEQFF. The DNA for the CDR3 is TGTACGGGGCAGGGGGCTTTGGATGAGCAGTTCTTC.

The chain joins TRBV7-9 to TRBJ2-1, with 7 nucleotides matching TRBD2. Looked up from germline, CDR1 is SEHNR and CDR2 is FQNEAQ (reference sequence). This CDR3 is 17 amino acids long. V was pared by 5 bases and J by 0 bases, with 10 bases of the junction left unmatched. CDR3 sequence: CASSLPALADSYNEQFF. CDR3 DNA: TGTGCCAGCAGCCTCCCAGCCCTAGCGGACTCCTACAATGAGCAGTTCTTC.

This chain links TRBV4-2 with TRBJ2-3; 14 nucleotides agree with TRBD2. Germline V gene lookup returns CDR1 LGHNA and CDR2 YNFKEQ. The CDR3 totals 17 residues. Losses at the gene ends were 1 base for V and 2 bases for J; bases not matched to a gene: 2. Here the CDR3 DNA reads TGTGCCAGCAGCCAAGGGACTAGCGGGGGGCCCACAGATACGCAGTATTTT. Translating gives CASSQGTSGGPTDTQYF.

The chain recombines TRBV28 with TRBJ1-1; 7 bases align to TRBD1. With V trimmed by 4 bases and J by 2 bases, 4 bases remained unmatched. The CDR3 consists of 14 residues. Germline V gene data show CDR1 as MDHEN and CDR2 as SYDVKM. This CDR3 is CASSSDRVNTEAFF. The CDR3 DNA reads TGTGCCAGCAGTTCCGACAGGGTCAACACTGAAGCTTTCTTT.

This chain uses TRBV5-1 with TRBJ1-4; D not certain. Germline values: CDR1 SGHRS, CDR2 YFSETQ. The CDR3 contains 15 residues. Deletions cut 5 bases from V and 0 bases from J, with 11 bases between. The DNA for the CDR3 is TGCGCCAGCAGAGCCAACTCTGCAACTAATGAAAAACTGTTTTTT. Its protein is CASRANSATNEKLFF.

In its sample, this clone was seen a few times. The J gene is TRBJ2-3, the V gene TRBV7-2; 9 bases fit TRBD2. With V trimmed by 5 bases and J by 0 bases, 3 bases remained unmatched. There are 15 residues in the CDR3. The germline V gene has CDR1 SGHTA and CDR2 FQGNSA. CDR3 amino acids: CASSHSGGSTDTQYF. CDR3 bases: TGTGCCAGCAGCCATAGCGGGGGTAGCACAGATACGCAGTATTTT.

This clone was seen once. The chain is built from TRBV14 and TRBJ2-3; 8 nucleotides match TRBD2. The CDR3 contains 16 residues. V shed 1 base and J 6 bases; nucleotides not matched to a gene: 9. CDR1 SGHDN and CDR2 FVKESK come from the germline V gene. CDR3 bases: TGTGCCAGCAGCCAAGGGCCAGCGGGAGTAGCGGATACGCAGTATTTT. It translates to CASSQGPAGVADTQYF.

V and J are TRBV9 and TRBJ1-5; D uncertain. The CDR3 loop spans 15 amino acids. From germline, CDR1 is SGDLS and CDR2 YYNGEE. V gave up 0 bases and J gave up 5 bases, with 12 bases separating them. CDR3 sequence reads: CASSVGVAVDQPQHF. The DNA for the CDR3 is TGTGCCAGCAGCGTAGGGGTAGCAGTTGATCAGCCCCAGCATTTT.

The chain joins TRBV29-1 to TRBJ1-1, with D unresolved. The CDR3 has 16 residues. V was shortened by 7 bases and J by 1 base, with 22 bases between the two germline ends. Germline CDR1 reads SQVTM; CDR2 reads ANQGSEA. The CDR3 protein is CSGVADSLETNTEAFF. DNA for the CDR3: TGCAGCGGTGTCGCGGACTCCCTGGAGACGAACACTGAAGCTTTCTTT.

This clone was seen only once. This chain joins TRBV2 and TRBJ2-3, with 7 bases lining up with TRBD1. The J segment lost 3 bases and the V segment lost 7 bases, leaving 7 bases of the junction unmatched. This CDR3 spans 14 amino acids. Germline CDR1 reads SNHLY; CDR2 reads FYNNEI. The CDR3: CASTTRTGTDTQYF. CDR3 nucleotide sequence: TGTGCCAGCACTACCCGGACAGGAACAGATACGCAGTATTTT. The entire variable domain, with the rest obtained from reference TRBV2 and TRBJ2-3, is as follows: EPEVTQTPSHQVTQMGQEVILRCVPISNHLYFYWYRQILGQKVEFLVSFYNNEISEKSEIFDDQFSVERPDGSNFTLKIRSTKLEDSAMYFCASTTRTGTDTQYFGPGTRLTVL.

This chain connects TRBV28 to TRBJ1-1; 7 bases are a match to TRBD1. This CDR3 is built from 16 residues. The germline gives CDR1 MDHEN, CDR2 SYDVKM. After removal of 3 bases from V and 6 bases from J, the junction contained 13 bases not matched to a gene. CDR3 residues: CASSFSGRSGGSEAFF. For the CDR3, the DNA is TGTGCCAGCAGTTTTTCCGGACGCTCAGGGGGGTCTGAAGCTTTCTTT.

V and J are TRBV11-1 and TRBJ1-2, with D perhaps matching TRBD1 (6 bases). In germline, CDR1 is SGHAT, CDR2 FQDESV (reference sequence). The CDR3 sequence is 15 residues long. V lost 6 bases to trimming and J lost 10 bases, with 24 bases between them. Written as DNA, the CDR3 is TGTGCCAGCAGTGAAACCCCGGGACAAATGGGGTCCTACACCTTC. Translation: CASSETPGQMGSYTF.

V and J are TRBV9 and TRBJ1-3, with D maybe TRBD1 (5 bases). CDR3 length: 17 amino acids. The V gene's germline CDR1 is SGDLS and CDR2 YYNGEE. V was clipped by 0 bases and J by 3 bases, with 16 bases between them. CDR3 DNA: TGTGCCAGCAGCGTAGAGTACGCTCCAAGGGGTGGAAACACCATATATTTT. Its translation is CASSVEYAPRGGNTIYF. The full variable domain, its missing parts supplied by reference TRBV9 and TRBJ1-3, is DSGVTQTPKHLITATGQRVTLRCSPRSGDLSVYWYQQSLDQGLQFLIQYYNGEERAKGNILERFSAQQFPDLHSELNLSSLELGDSALYFCASSVEYAPRGGNTIYFGEGSWLTVV.

The V gene is TRBV6-2 or TRBV6-3, the J gene TRBJ2-5; TRBD2 aligns across 9 bases. J was trimmed by 5 bases and V by 4 bases; bases with no gene match: 14. This CDR3 comprises 17 residues. Germline V gives CDR1 MNHEY, CDR2 SVGEGT. As DNA, the CDR3 is TGTGCCAGCAGTTTTCTAGCGGGGACGCCGGGTGCGGAGACCCAGTACTTC. It encodes CASSFLAGTPGAETQYF.

The chain is built from TRBV30 and TRBJ2-5; 10 bases are a match to TRBD1. Germline V lookup: CDR1 GTSNPN, CDR2 SVGIG (reference sequence). J was trimmed by 7 bases and V by 3 bases; bases with no gene match: 11. This CDR3 has 15 amino acids. The CDR3, as DNA: TGTGCCTGGAGAGCCACCGGGACAGGGGTTGGGACCCAGTACTTC. This codes for CAWRATGTGVGTQYF. The variable domain in full, with the rest retrieved from reference TRBV30 and TRBJ2-5, is SQTIHQWPATLVQPVGSPLSLECTVEGTSNPNLYWYRQAAGRGLQLLFYSVGIGQISSEVPQNLSASRPQDRQFILSSKKLLLSDSGFYLCAWRATGTGVGTQYFGPGTRLLVL.

This clone is a singleton in its sample. The chain employs TRBV4-2 and TRBJ2-6; tentative D call: TRBD2 (6 bases). This CDR3 comprises 17 residues. Trimming pared 0 bases from V and 3 bases from J, leaving 12 bases between. The germline V gene has CDR1 LGHNA and CDR2 YNFKEQ. Written as DNA, the CDR3 is TGTGCCAGCAGCCAAGATGGTAGCGGATTTGGGGCCAACGTCCTGACTTTC. Encoded protein: CASSQDGSGFGANVLTF.

The genes are TRBV18 and TRBJ1-5; possibly TRBD1 for D (6 bases). Trimming shortened V by 2 bases and J by 4 bases, and 9 bases separated the two germline ends. Germline CDR1 reads KGHSH; CDR2 reads LQKENI. The CDR3 sequence is 14 residues long. The DNA of the CDR3 is TGTGCCAGCTCACCAAAGGGGGGGAATCAGCCCCAGCATTTT. Its protein product is CASSPKGGNQPQHF.

The chain has TRBV7-2 and TRBJ1-4; 8 bases are a match to TRBD1. The germline CDR1 and CDR2 sequences are SGHTA and FQGNSA. The CDR3 sequence is 15 residues long. J was trimmed by 5 bases and V by 5 bases; bases with no gene match: 7. In DNA, the CDR3 is TGTGCCAGCAGCCCGGACAGGGCGGGAAATGAAAAACTGTTTTTT. Translation gives CASSPDRAGNEKLFF.

The genes are TRBV29-1 and TRBJ1-1; D remains ambiguous. This CDR3 spans 11 amino acids. Germline-derived CDR1 and CDR2 are SQVTM and ANQGSEA. The germline V and J ends were trimmed by 5 bases and 5 bases, with 9 bases remaining between them. The CDR3 coding sequence is TGCAGCGTTCAGAGGGAAACTGAAGCTTTCTTT. Translation: CSVQRETEAFF.